The present entry profiles one T cell receptor (beta chain) with its context. The data were obtained in a study of cytomegalovirus exposure and HLA in healthy donors. The PCR employed 60 Vbeta primers together with 13 Jbeta primers. Sequenced by immunoSEQ multiplex PCR; TCRdb stores in-frame clones only, minus some. The sample shows approximately 100,000 clones, 85% of them seen only once. Sequenced: PBMCs. The origin of this receptor is a man in his forties in good health and CMV-seropositive.

The DNA of the CDR3 is TGTGCCAGCAGCCCTACCGGGGTCTCCTACGAGCAGTACTTC. As protein: CASSPTGVSYEQYF. The chain uses TRBV5-6 and TRBJ2-7; the D gene is possibly TRBD2 (5 bases). Germline V lookup: CDR1 SGHDT, CDR2 YYEEEE. V was clipped by 4 bases and J by 0 bases, with 11 bases between them. CDR3 length: 14 amino acids.